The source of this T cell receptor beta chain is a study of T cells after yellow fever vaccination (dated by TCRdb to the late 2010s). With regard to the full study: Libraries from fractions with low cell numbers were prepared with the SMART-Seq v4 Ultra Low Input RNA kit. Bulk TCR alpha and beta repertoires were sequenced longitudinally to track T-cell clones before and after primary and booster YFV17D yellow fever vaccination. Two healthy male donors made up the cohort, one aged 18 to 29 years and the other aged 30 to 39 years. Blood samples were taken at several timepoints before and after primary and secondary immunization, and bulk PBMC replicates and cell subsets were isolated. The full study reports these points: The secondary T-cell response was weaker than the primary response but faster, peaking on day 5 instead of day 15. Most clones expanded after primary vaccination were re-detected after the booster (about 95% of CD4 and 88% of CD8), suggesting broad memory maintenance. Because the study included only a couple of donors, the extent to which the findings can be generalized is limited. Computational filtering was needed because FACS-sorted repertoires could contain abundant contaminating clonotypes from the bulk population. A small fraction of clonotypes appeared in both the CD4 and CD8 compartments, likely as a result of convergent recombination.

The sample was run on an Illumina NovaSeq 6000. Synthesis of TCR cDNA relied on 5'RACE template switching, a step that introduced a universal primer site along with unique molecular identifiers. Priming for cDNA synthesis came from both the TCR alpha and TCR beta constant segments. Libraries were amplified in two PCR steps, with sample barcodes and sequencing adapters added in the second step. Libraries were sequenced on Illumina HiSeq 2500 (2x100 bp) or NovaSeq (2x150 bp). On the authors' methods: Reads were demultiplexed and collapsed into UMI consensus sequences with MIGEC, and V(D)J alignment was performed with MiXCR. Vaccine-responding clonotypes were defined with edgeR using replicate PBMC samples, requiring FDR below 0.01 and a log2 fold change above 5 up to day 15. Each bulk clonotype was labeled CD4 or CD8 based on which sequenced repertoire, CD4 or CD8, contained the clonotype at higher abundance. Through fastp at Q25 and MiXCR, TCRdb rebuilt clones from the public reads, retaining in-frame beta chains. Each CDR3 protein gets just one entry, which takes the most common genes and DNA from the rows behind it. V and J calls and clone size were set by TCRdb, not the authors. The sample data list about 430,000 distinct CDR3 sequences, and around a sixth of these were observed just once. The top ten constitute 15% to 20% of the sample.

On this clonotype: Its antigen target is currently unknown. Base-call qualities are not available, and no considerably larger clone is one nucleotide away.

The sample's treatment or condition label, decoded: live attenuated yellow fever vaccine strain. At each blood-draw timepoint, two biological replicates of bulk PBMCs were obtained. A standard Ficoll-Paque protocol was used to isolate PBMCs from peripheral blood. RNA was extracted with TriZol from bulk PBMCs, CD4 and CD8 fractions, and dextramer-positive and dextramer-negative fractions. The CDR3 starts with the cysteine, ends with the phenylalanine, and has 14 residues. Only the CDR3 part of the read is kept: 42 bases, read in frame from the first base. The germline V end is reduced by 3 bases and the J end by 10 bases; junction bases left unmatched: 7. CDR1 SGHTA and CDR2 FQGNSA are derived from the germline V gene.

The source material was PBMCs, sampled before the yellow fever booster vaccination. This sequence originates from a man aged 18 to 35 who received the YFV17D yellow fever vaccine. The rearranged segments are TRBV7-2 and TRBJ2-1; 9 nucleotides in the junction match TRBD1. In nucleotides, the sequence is TGTGCCAGCAGCTTCGGGACAGGGATTGGGGAGCAGTTCTTC. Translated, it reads CASSFGTGIGEQFF.